This TCR beta chain was recovered during a study of CD8 T cells in Susac syndrome. An amount of RNA that ranged from roughly 0.5 to 1 ug was reverse transcribed with random hexamers. TCR beta CDR3 was amplified by immunoSEQ multiplex PCR. This amplification extended across 54 Vbeta and 13 Jbeta segments. Each CDR3 protein gets one entry after TCRdb re-called the immunoSEQ multiplex PCR reads with MiXCR. The table records about 150,000 distinct CDR3 sequences, nearly 97% of them present only once. In germline, CDR1 is SGDLS, CDR2 YYNGEE. The V gene lost 4 bases and the J gene lost 7 bases, with 18 bases spanning the gap. The CDR3 has 15 residues. From blood CD8+ and CD4+ T cells, the TCR beta chain was sequenced. FACS was used to enrich TEMRA cells, whereas the CD8+ and CD4+ T cells were obtained by negative isolation.

This clonotype was sampled from a human donor with multiple sclerosis. The sample consisted of CD8+ T cells from PBMCs. The rearrangement links TRBV9 to TRBJ2-1; perhaps D is TRBD1 or TRBD2 (5 bases each). CDR3 in amino acids: CASSPRDAPGNEQFF. The CDR3 DNA sequence: TGTGCCAGCAGCCCCCGGGACGCCCCGGGGAATGAGCAGTTCTTC. The whole variable domain, remainder taken from reference TRBV9 and TRBJ2-1, is DSGVTQTPKHLITATGQRVTLRCSPRSGDLSVYWYQQSLDQGLQFLIQYYNGEERAKGNILERFSAQQFPDLHSELNLSSLELGDSALYFCASSPRDAPGNEQFFGPGTRLTVL.